The rows below give T cell receptor beta chains drawn from one sample of a study of shared clonotypes between healthy human individuals. Libraries were prepared by immunoSEQ multiplex PCR; TCRdb keeps only in-frame clonotypes and omits some of them. The sample includes just over 2,000,000 clones, approximately 95% seen only once; the top ten take 0.13%. Sequences were obtained from naive CD4+ T cells sorted from blood. The receptors originated from a man aged 18 to 35 in good health. CDR3s include the opening cysteine and the closing phenylalanine or tryptophan. D genes are given only for firm matches. Size tells how often a clone was seen (once, few, many) or the class of an expanded clone, and some rows leave it out.

>.|.|TRBJ2-2|TRBV18
CASSPTLDPTGELFF
TGTGCCAGCTCCCCCACTCTAGACCCCACCGGGGAGCTGTTTTTT
>.|.|TRBJ1-1|TRBV5-1
CASSLGQERTEAFF
TGCGCCAGCAGCTTGGGGCAGGAGAGGACTGAAGCTTTCTTT
>.|.|TRBJ2-1|TRBV6-1
CASSWILQGGNEQFF
TGTGCCAGCAGTTGGATCCTACAGGGTGGTAATGAGCAGTTCTTC
>.|.|TRBJ2-7|TRBV6-6
CASTLDPYEQYF
TGTGCCAGCACCTTGGACCCCTACGAGCAGTACTTC
>.|TRBD1|TRBJ2-3|TRBV14
CTSSGQTTDTQYF
TGTACTTCCTCGGGACAGACCACAGATACGCAGTATTTT
>.|TRBD2|TRBJ2-5|TRBV30
CAWTGGWETQYF
TGTGCCTGGACCGGGGGGTGGGAGACCCAGTACTTC
>.|.|TRBJ1-4|TRBV2
CASSYREKGEKLFF
TGTGCCAGCAGTTACAGGGAGAAGGGGGAAAAACTGTTTTTT
>.|TRBD2|TRBJ2-7|TRBV6-6
CASSFTSGRRYEQYF
TGTGCCAGCAGTTTCACTAGCGGGAGACGCTACGAGCAGTACTTC
>once|TRBD2|TRBJ2-2|TRBV5-6
CASSLGLAGGYTGELFF
TGTGCCAGCAGCTTGGGACTAGCGGGGGGATACACCGGGGAGCTGTTTTTT
>once|.|TRBJ2-1|TRBV27
CASSLSLPSYNEQFF
TGTGCCAGCAGTTTATCCCTTCCCTCCTACAATGAGCAGTTCTTC